The rows below give T cell receptor beta chains drawn from one sample of a study of T cell responses to AZD1222 COVID-19 vaccine. Assay: immunoSEQ multiplex PCR; the TCRdb copy retains only in-frame clones and omits some. Among 140,000 or so clones, 86% were seen once, and the ten largest hold about 4.9%. This specimen was peripheral blood, taken 28 days after the second AZD1222 dose. These TCRs come from an adult who received the AZD1222 COVID-19 vaccine. Both conserved end residues are part of each CDR3.

CDR3 | length | V
CATTRQGVNEQFF | 13 | TRBV6-5
CASSSMTGGGTEAFF | 15 | TRBV6-5
CASSYEAGSSYEQYF | 15 | TRBV7-9
CASSIAGGSYNEQFF | 15 | TRBV2
CASSLEGYSNQPQHF | 15 | TRBV5-6
CASSYGAPYEQYF | 13 | TRBV6-5
CASGLDGTYGYTF | 13 | TRBV12-5
CASRSVAPWGTDTQYF | 16 | TRBV5-6
CASSYWGLAAGDEQFF | 16 | TRBV6-6
CASSLDAGGDTGELFF | 16 | TRBV5-1
CASSPWAASRYNEQFF | 16 | TRBV4-2
CASSLWGQVAYEQYF | 15 | TRBV5-6
CASSQGSQGMVYEQYF | 16 | TRBV4-1
CASSLTPAGLVSEQYF | 16 | TRBV18
CASRGGRSTNEKLFF | 15 | TRBV2
CASTLGTSTYGYTF | 14 | TRBV6-5
CASTPESQETQYF | 13 | TRBV4-1
CASSLDAGPQETQYF | 15 | TRBV7-9
CATRRLAGGPEEAGELFF | 18 | TRBV24-1
CASSLGQGAYTEAFF | 15 | TRBV3-1/TRBV3-2
CASSPTPGGGVAGNTIYF | 18 | TRBV18
CASSPEMGGTTGGADYGYTF | 20 | TRBV21-1
CASSLWEQGTYNEQFF | 16 | TRBV7-9
CASSSGQAVEKLFF | 14 | TRBV5-1
CASRESSYNSPLHF | 14 | TRBV10-2
CAWKGPLNTEAFF | 13 | TRBV30
CASSDSERTFTDTQYF | 16 | TRBV6-4
CASSLTPGGDYYNSPLHF | 18 | TRBV7-8